This T cell receptor (beta chain) originates from a study of cytomegalovirus exposure and HLA in healthy donors. The CDR3 has 14 amino acids. With 7 bases removed from V and 2 bases from J, the gap between germline ends came to 15 bases. Germline V CDR1 and CDR2: SGHRS, YFSETQ. Primers: 60 Vbeta forward and 13 Jbeta reverse. The table came from immunoSEQ multiplex PCR; TCRdb's copy has only in-frame clones and leaves some out. The table includes approximately 200,000 clones, approximately 80% detected once. V usage is TRBV5-1 and J usage is TRBJ1-1; D remains unclear. This receptor was taken from a woman in her twenties or thirties in good health and CMV-seropositive. The source material was PBMCs. CDR3 amino acids: CASSPGLVNTEAFF. CDR3 DNA: TGCGCCAGCTCCCCAGGTTTGGTTAACACTGAAGCTTTCTTT.